This is a list of T cell receptor beta chains from one sample in a study of shared clonotypes between healthy human individuals. Profiling relied on immunoSEQ multiplex PCR, and the TCRdb table lists in-frame clones only, not all of them. The repertoire holds around 2,000,000 clones, with over 85% as singletons. Material: naive CD8+ T cells sorted from blood. The receptor source for this set is a man between 18 and 35 years old in good health. The conserved cysteine and the conserved F or W are not part of the CDR3 here. The order of the fields is CDR3 length, V gene, J gene, CDR3 protein.

length: 14; V: TRBV6-1; J: TRBJ1-2; CDR3: ASSEEGWTGDYGYT
length: 10; V: TRBV30; J: TRBJ1-2; CDR3: AWFGQGYGYT
length: 12; V: TRBV13; J: TRBJ2-7; CDR3: ASSSGLAAYEQY
length: 12; V: TRBV7-9; J: TRBJ1-4; CDR3: ASSPFIENEKLF
length: 15; V: TRBV6-1; J: TRBJ2-1; CDR3: ASSDGLAEGLHNEQF
length: 11; V: TRBV29-1; J: TRBJ1-4; CDR3: SVMSRFNEKLF
length: 14; V: TRBV27; J: TRBJ2-5; CDR3: ASSFTGQGLQETQY
length: 14; V: TRBV7-9; J: TRBJ2-7; CDR3: ASSPDRGGSSYEQY
length: 14; V: TRBV19; J: TRBJ2-1; CDR3: ASSIYQGLVNNEQF
length: 11; V: TRBV2; J: TRBJ1-2; CDR3: ATEQGLDYGYT
length: 10; V: TRBV5-1; J: TRBJ2-1; CDR3: ASSLAGNEQF
length: 13; V: TRBV6-5; J: TRBJ2-7; CDR3: ASSSTPDASYEQY
length: 17; V: TRBV15; J: TRBJ1-5; CDR3: ATSGDKTGLTYSNQPQH
length: 12; V: TRBV19; J: TRBJ2-2; CDR3: ASTLQGNTGELF
length: 12; V: TRBV6-5; J: TRBJ2-5; CDR3: ASRPLPGTETQY
length: 13; V: TRBV7-2; J: TRBJ2-1; CDR3: ASSLAGGPPNEQF
length: 13; V: TRBV9; J: TRBJ2-1; CDR3: ASSPTSGGRNEQF
length: 10; V: TRBV30; J: TRBJ1-4; CDR3: AWSVQEGKLF
length: 11; V: TRBV7-8; J: TRBJ1-2; CDR3: ASSLSGDYGYT
length: 13; V: TRBV9; J: TRBJ1-4; CDR3: ASSGTTGAGEKLF
length: 9; V: TRBV27; J: TRBJ1-1; CDR3: ASGVNTEAF
length: 11; V: TRBV10-3; J: TRBJ2-7; CDR3: AISRDKAYEQY
length: 12; V: TRBV5-1; J: TRBJ1-2; CDR3: ASSLMGAEDGYT
length: 14; V: TRBV7-9; J: TRBJ2-1; CDR3: ASSLLAGAGYNEQF
length: 12; V: TRBV5-5; J: TRBJ1-5; CDR3: ASTRTGLDQPQH
length: 12; V: TRBV14; J: TRBJ1-2; CDR3: ASSQGQLVYGYT
length: 10; V: TRBV30; J: TRBJ2-7; CDR3: AWGQGASEQY
length: 13; V: TRBV4-3; J: TRBJ2-7; CDR3: ASSQDLAGGDEQY
length: 16; V: TRBV25-1; J: TRBJ2-5; CDR3: ASSVPPYLGGFQETQY
length: 10; V: TRBV18; J: TRBJ2-5; CDR3: ASSPKWETQY
length: 13; V: TRBV2; J: TRBJ2-1; CDR3: ASSELLASYNEQF
length: 15; V: TRBV5-6; J: TRBJ2-1; CDR3: ASSLAGGSGGYNEQF
length: 12; V: TRBV10-3; J: TRBJ2-2; CDR3: AISYSSGTGELF
length: 15; V: TRBV4-3; J: TRBJ1-1; CDR3: ASSQGYGVRLNTEAF
length: 11; V: TRBV27; J: TRBJ2-7; CDR3: ASSMAASYEQY
length: 14; V: TRBV9; J: TRBJ2-7; CDR3: ASSVSGSGGSYEQY
length: 13; V: TRBV27; J: TRBJ2-5; CDR3: ASSLWFPPTETQY
length: 13; V: TRBV9; J: TRBJ2-3; CDR3: ASSVQAASTDTQY
length: 13; V: TRBV11-2; J: TRBJ2-6; CDR3: ASSLFQAGANVLT
length: 13; V: TRBV4-1; J: TRBJ2-1; CDR3: ASSHGASWVVEQF
length: 10; V: TRBV6-7; J: TRBJ1-2; CDR3: ASGDRGYGYT
length: 12; V: TRBV18; J: TRBJ2-7; CDR3: ASSPRDRDYEQY
length: 11; V: TRBV10-1; J: TRBJ2-7; CDR3: ASSDGQTYEQY
length: 13; V: TRBV11-1; J: TRBJ2-3; CDR3: ASSLTSGRLDTQY